This entry describes one T cell receptor beta chain. No antigen is known for it. One base away there is no much larger clone; base qualities are not given. The data stem from a study of blood T cell repertoires in COVID-19 (dated by TCRdb to 2018 to 2021). About the investigation overall: Samples covering the acute and convalescent phases of COVID-19 were provided by collaborators in the United States, Italy and Spain. Sample metadata almost always included a de-identified subject ID, COVID-19 status, age in years and sex. Subjects who had been exposed to COVID-19, were actively infected with it, or had recovered from it provided the deeply sampled blood TCRbeta repertoires that made up the dataset. Where available, HLA class I and class II types were taken from metadata supplied by the sample provider and were not determined by assay-based typing. Samples were obtained from the ongoing ImmuneRACE study (first 160 participants) and from over 1,000 subjects provided by 6 global collaborators. The repertoires were released in a freely available public database intended as a resource for research on the immune response to SARS-CoV-2. The material from the prospective study consisted of cDNA or gDNA derived from T cells, B-cell-depleted T cells, or PBMCs. Broader findings and caveats from the paper: The quantity of clinical and demographic metadata differed by source and by participant and was supplied without curation.

The CDR3 covers 15 residues, taking in both the cysteine and the phenylalanine. Left in the record is the CDR3 DNA by itself, 45 bases read in frame from the first base. Clipping removes 10 bases from V and 8 bases from J, with 16 as the unmatched junction base count. The immunoSEQ Assay, a bias-controlled multiplex PCR, was used to amplify TCRbeta CDR3 regions from genomic DNA. The paper's data handling went like this. Within the assay, amplification of reference gene primers was used to estimate how many nucleated cells each sample contained. To quantify the absolute abundance of each unique TCRbeta CDR3 rearrangement, sequence reads were collapsed and filtered. For each sample, productive Simpson clonality was calculated as the square root of Simpson's diversity index across productive rearrangements. Imported from immuneACCESS, the table was reduced by TCRdb to in-frame sequences with V and J called. These copies leave out some clones; in studies compared against another copy, an unresolved V gene accounts for under half, and the cause of the remainder is not known. Clone size and the V and J calls come from that table; the DNA yielded D and trimming. This sample is represented by approximately 120,000 clones; 70% to 90% of them were singletons. The ten largest clonotypes hold approximately 8.1% of the sample.

Each collaborating institution followed its own protocols to collect whole blood in K2EDTA tubes. For TCRbeta analysis, collaborators shipped samples as frozen whole blood, isolated PBMCs, or DNA extracted from either of those sample types. Recombination linked TRBV5-3 to TRBJ2-3, with 10 junctional bases fitting TRBD2. TRBV5-3 is given ORF status, its function remaining uncertain. The sequenced sample consisted of peripheral blood. The TCR originated in a man in his fifties with acute or convalescent COVID-19. The DNA sequence follows: TGTGCCCAAAGCGCGGTTAGCGGGAGGAGGGTTACGCAGTATTTT. The encoded protein is CAQSAVSGRRVTQYF.